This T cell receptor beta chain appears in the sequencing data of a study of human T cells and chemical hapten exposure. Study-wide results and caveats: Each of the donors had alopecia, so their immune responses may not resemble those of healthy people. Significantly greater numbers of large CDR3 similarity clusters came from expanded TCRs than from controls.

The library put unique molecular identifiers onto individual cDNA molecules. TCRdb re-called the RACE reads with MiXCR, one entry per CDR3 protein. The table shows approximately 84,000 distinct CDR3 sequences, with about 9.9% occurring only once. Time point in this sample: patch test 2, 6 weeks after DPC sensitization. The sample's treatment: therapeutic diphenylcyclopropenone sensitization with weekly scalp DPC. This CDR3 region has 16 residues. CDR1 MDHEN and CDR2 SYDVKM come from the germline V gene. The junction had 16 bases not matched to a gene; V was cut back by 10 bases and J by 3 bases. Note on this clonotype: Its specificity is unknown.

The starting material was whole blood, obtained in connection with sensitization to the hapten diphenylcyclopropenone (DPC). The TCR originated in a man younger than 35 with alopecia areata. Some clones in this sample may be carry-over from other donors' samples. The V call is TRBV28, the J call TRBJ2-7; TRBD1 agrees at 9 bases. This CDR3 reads CAIRSSGDRDNYEQYF. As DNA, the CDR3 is TGTGCCATCCGGTCCAGTGGGGACAGGGATAACTACGAGCAGTACTTC.